This TCR beta chain stems from a study of cytomegalovirus exposure and HLA in healthy donors. Study-wide results and caveats: At a 0.05 false discovery rate, a later analysis found some 18,000 TCR beta sequences to be associated with HLA alleles. The authors later linked a missense DCLRE1C variant to TCR beta V- and J-gene trimming.

The CDR3 is 16 residues long. Per germline, CDR1 PRHDT and CDR2 FYEKMQ (reference sequence). Trimming removed 6 bases from V and 0 bases from J, with 16 bases in between. The PCR had 60 Vbeta and 13 Jbeta primers. Repertoires were generated with immunoSEQ multiplex PCR, while TCRdb's copy carries only in-frame clones and drops some. The table has more than 95,000 clones, roughly three quarters seen once. On this clone: What it binds is not known.

Healthy individuals who donated bone marrow served as the donors. The clonotype comes from a man younger than 40 in good health and CMV-seronegative. Sequencing was done on a sample of PBMCs. The chain employs TRBV13 and TRBJ2-3, with a possible D match to TRBD1 (5 bases). The CDR3 loop is CASSPWGGPSTDTQYF. The CDR3 nucleotides read TGTGCCAGCAGTCCCTGGGGCGGCCCTAGCACAGATACGCAGTATTTT. The full variable domain, completed using reference TRBV13 and TRBJ2-3, is AAGVIQSPRHLIKEKRETATLKCYPIPRHDTVYWYQQGPGQDPQFLISFYEKMQSDKGSIPDRFSAQQFSDYHSELNMSSLELGDSALYFCASSPWGGPSTDTQYFGPGTRLTVL.